This T cell receptor (beta chain) was identified in a study of T-cell reconstitution after alpha-beta-depleted transplantation in children. During its preparation, the TCRbeta library received unique molecular identifiers. TCRdb processed the PCR reads anew with MiXCR; each CDR3 protein has one entry. The table records fewer than 550,000 distinct CDR3 sequences, about an eighth of them present only once. V was shortened by 7 bases and J by 3 bases, with 10 bases between the two germline ends. In germline, CDR1 is SGHAT, CDR2 FQNNGV. The CDR3 has 12 residues. Findings and limits, study-wide: Some patients owed their high day-60 TCRbeta diversity to surviving recipient T cells and thymic progenitors. The origin of alpha-beta T cells about two months after transplant was reportedly several hundred expanded graft clones.

This clonotype has just one count. Its antigen is still unknown. With a much larger clone just one base away, this may be a read error. This chain links TRBV11-2 with TRBJ2-7, with D unclear. Sequenced material: PBMCs, mostly from graft donor cells, taken 180 days after TCRalphabeta/CD19-depleted stem cell transplant. The TCR originated in a female patient under 10 years old who had a stem cell transplant for aplastic anemia, so the T cells may come from the graft donor. The CDR3 loop reads CASTFALYEQYF. Here the CDR3 DNA reads TGTGCCAGCACCTTTGCACTCTACGAGCAGTACTTC.